This T cell receptor (beta chain) was sequenced for a study of T cell repertoires in cytomegalovirus infection. Points on this clonotype: Antigen: not known.

This CDR3 is built from 13 residues. Trimming removed 2 bases from V and 8 bases from J, with 12 bases in between. Germline V gives CDR1 SGHTA, CDR2 FQGNSA. One entry per CDR3 protein results from TCRdb running MiXCR on the reads. In the table there are around 710,000 distinct CDR3 sequences, about 28% of which are singletons. J is TRBJ2-5 and V is TRBV7-2; D is unclear. This receptor was identified in a human donor in good health (CMV status not recorded). Some clones in this sample may be carry-over from other donors' samples. Source: cultured CD8+ T cells from PBMCs, taken from culture after CMV antigen stimulation. The CDR3: CASSLRNSDTQYF. The CDR3 DNA follows: TGTGCCAGCAGCTTACGGAACTCAGACACCCAGTACTTC. Full variable domain (remainder filled in from reference TRBV7-2 and TRBJ2-5): GAGVSQSPSNKVTEKGKDVELRCDPISGHTALYWYRQSLGQGLEFLIYFQGNSAPDKSGLPSDRFSAERTGGSVSTLTIQRTQQEDSAVYLCASSLRNSDTQYFGPGTRLLVL.